This T cell receptor (beta chain) was captured in a study of T cell responses to AZD1222 COVID-19 vaccine. Produced via immunoSEQ multiplex PCR; TCRdb's table is partial and in-frame only. The table lists 120,000 to 150,000 clones, roughly nine tenths of them singletons. The sequence was collected from an adult who received the AZD1222 COVID-19 vaccine. The sequences come from peripheral blood, collected 28 days after the second AZD1222 dose.

DNA for the CDR3: TGCGCCAGCAGCCCGGGACAGTTACTTAACTATGGCTACACCTTC. Residues: CASSPGQLLNYGYTF. This rearrangement joins TRBV5-1 to TRBJ1-2, with TRBD1 identical over 7 bases. The CDR3 length is 15 residues. After removal of 4 bases from V and 1 base from J, the junction contained 7 bases not matched to a gene. Germline V CDR1 and CDR2: SGHRS, YFSETQ.